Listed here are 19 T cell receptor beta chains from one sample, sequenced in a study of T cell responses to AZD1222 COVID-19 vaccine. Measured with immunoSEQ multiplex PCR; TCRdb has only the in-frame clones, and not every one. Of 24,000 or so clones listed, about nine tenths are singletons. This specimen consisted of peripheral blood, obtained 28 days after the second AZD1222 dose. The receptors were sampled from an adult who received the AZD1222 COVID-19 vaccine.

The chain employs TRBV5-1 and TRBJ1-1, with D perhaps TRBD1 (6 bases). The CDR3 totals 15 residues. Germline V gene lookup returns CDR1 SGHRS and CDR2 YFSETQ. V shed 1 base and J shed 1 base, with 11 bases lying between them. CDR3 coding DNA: TGCGCCAGCAGCTTGATGGGACACCGGAACACTGAAGCTTTCTTT. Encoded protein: CASSLMGHRNTEAFF.

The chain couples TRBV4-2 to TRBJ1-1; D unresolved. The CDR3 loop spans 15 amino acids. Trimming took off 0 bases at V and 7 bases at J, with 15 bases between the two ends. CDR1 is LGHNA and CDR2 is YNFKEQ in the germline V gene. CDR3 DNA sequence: TGTGCCAGCAGCCAAGAGAGCCAAAAAGAAATTGAAGCTTTCTTT. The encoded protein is CASSQESQKEIEAFF.

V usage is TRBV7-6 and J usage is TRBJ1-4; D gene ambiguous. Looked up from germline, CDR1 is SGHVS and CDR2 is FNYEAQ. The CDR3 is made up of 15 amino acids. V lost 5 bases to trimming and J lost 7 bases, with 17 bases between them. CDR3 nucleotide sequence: TGTGCCAGCAGCCCTCCTGCCCCCAGAGGTGAAAAACTGTTTTTT. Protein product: CASSPPAPRGEKLFF.

CDR3 amino acids: CASSYIRGPNPILEQYF. CDR3 sequence (DNA): TGTGCCAGCAGTTACATTAGGGGGCCAAACCCCATCTTGGAGCAGTACTTC. The rearrangement joins TRBV28 to TRBJ2-7; 7 nucleotides align to TRBD1. Germline V CDR1 and CDR2: MDHEN, SYDVKM. With 4 bases clipped from V and 7 bases from J, the junction kept 19 bases outside the gene matches. CDR3 length: 17 amino acids.

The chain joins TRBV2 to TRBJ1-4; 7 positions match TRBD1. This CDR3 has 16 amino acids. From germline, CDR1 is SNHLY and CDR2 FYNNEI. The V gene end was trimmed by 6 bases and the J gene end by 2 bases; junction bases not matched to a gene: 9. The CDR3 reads CASRTRQGATNEKLFF. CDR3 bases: TGTGCCAGCAGGACTAGACAGGGAGCGACTAATGAAAAACTGTTTTTT.

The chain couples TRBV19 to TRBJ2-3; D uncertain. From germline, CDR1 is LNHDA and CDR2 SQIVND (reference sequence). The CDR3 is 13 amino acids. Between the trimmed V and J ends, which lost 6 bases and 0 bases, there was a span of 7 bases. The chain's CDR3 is CASRRASTDTQYF. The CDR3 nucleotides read TGTGCCAGTAGAAGGGCAAGCACAGATACGCAGTATTTT. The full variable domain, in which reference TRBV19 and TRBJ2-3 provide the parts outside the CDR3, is DGGITQSPKYLFRKEGQNVTLSCEQNLNHDAMYWYRQDPGQGLRLIYYSQIVNDFQKGDIAEGYSVSREKKESFPLTVTSAQKNPTAFYLCASRRASTDTQYFGPGTRLTVL.

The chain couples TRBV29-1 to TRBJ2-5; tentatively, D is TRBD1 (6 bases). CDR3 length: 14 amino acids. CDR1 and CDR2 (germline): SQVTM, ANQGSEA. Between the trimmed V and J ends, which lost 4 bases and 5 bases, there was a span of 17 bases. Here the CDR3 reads CSVVSTGLGETQYF. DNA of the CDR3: TGCAGCGTTGTGAGTACAGGGCTAGGGGAGACCCAGTACTTC.

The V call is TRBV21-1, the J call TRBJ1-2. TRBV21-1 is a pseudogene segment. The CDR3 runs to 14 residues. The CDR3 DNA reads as TGTGCCAGCAGCAAAGTCGGCCCTCGACATGGCTACACCTTC. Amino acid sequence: CASSKVGPRHGYTF.

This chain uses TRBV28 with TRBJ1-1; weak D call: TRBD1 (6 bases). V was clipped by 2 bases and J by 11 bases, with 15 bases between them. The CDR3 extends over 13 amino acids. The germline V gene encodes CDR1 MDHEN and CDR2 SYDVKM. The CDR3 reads CASSLSGGRGAFF. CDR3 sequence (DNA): TGTGCCAGCAGTTTAAGTGGGGGCCGGGGTGCTTTCTTT.

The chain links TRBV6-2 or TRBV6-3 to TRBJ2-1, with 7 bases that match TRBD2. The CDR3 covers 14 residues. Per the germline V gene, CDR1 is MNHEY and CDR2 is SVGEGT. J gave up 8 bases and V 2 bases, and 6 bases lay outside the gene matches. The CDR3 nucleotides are TGTGCCAGCAGTTACCCCCTACTAGCGTATGAGCAGTTCTTC. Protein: CASSYPLLAYEQFF.

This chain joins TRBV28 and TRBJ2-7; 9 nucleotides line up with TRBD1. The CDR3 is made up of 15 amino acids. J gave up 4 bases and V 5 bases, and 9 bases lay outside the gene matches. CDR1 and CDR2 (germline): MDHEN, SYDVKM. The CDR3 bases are TGTGCCAGCAGTAAAACAGGGGGCGCCGGGTACGAGCAGTACTTC. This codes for CASSKTGGAGYEQYF.

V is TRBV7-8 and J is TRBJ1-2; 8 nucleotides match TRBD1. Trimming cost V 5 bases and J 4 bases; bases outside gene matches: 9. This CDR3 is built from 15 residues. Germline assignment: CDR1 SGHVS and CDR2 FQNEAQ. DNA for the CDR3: TGTGCCAGCAGCACCCGGACAGGGATGGCCTATGGCTACACCTTC. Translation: CASSTRTGMAYGYTF. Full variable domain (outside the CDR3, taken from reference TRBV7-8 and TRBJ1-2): GAGVSQSPRYKVAKRGQDVALRCDPISGHVSLFWYQQALGQGPEFLTYFQNEAQLDKSGLPSDRFFAERPEGSVSTLKIQRTQQEDSAVYLCASSTRTGMAYGYTFGSGTRLTVV.

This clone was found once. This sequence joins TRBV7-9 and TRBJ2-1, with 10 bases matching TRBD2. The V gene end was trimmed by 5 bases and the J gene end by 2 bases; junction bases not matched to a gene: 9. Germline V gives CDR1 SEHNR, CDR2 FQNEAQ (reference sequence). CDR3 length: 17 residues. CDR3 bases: TGTGCCAGCAGCGAACGAGGGAGCGGGAGGGCCTACAATGAGCAGTTCTTC. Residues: CASSERGSGRAYNEQFF.

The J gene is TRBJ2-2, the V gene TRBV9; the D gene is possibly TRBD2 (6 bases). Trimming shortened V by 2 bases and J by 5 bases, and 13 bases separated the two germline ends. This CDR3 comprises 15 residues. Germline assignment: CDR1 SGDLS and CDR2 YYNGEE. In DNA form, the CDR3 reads TGTGCCAGCAGCGTTTCCGGGAGAAGGACCGGGGAGCTGTTTTTT. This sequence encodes CASSVSGRRTGELFF.

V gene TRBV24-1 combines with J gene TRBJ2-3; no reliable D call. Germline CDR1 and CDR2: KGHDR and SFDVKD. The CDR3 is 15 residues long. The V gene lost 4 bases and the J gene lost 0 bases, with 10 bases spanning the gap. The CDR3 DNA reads TGTGCCACCAGTGACACGACGTTGAGCACAGATACGCAGTATTTT. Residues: CATSDTTLSTDTQYF.

CDR3 protein: CASSLQSSGANVLTF. In DNA, the CDR3 is TGTGCCAGCAGTCTACAGAGCTCTGGGGCCAACGTCCTGACTTTC. V usage is TRBV28 and J usage is TRBJ2-6; no firm D call. The V gene lost 5 bases and the J gene lost 0 bases, with 8 bases spanning the gap. Germline V gene sequence: CDR1 MDHEN, CDR2 SYDVKM. This CDR3 spans 15 amino acids.

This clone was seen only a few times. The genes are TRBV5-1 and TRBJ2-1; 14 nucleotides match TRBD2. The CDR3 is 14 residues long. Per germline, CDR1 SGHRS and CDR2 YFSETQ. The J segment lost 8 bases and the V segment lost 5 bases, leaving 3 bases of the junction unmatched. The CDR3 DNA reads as TGCGCCAGCAGGGGACTAGCGGGAGCGGATGAGCAGTTCTTC. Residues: CASRGLAGADEQFF. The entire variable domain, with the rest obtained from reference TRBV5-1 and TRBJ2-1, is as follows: KAGVTQTPRYLIKTRGQQVTLSCSPISGHRSVSWYQQTPGQGLQFLFEYFSETQRNKGNFPGRFSGRQFSNSRSEMNVSTLELGDSALYLCASRGLAGADEQFFGPGTRLTVL.

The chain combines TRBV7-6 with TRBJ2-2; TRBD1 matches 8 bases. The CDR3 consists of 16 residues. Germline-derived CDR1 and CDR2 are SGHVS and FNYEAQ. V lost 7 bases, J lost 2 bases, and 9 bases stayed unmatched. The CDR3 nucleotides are TGTGCCAGCACTCAGTCCGGGACAGGAAACACCGGGGAGCTGTTTTTT. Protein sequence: CASTQSGTGNTGELFF.

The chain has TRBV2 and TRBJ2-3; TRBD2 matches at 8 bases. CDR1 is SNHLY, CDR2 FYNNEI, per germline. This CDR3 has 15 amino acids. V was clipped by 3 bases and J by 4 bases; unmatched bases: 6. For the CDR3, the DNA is TGTGCCAGCAGTGACCAGCGGGAGTTTGCAGATACGCAGTATTTT. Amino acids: CASSDQREFADTQYF.